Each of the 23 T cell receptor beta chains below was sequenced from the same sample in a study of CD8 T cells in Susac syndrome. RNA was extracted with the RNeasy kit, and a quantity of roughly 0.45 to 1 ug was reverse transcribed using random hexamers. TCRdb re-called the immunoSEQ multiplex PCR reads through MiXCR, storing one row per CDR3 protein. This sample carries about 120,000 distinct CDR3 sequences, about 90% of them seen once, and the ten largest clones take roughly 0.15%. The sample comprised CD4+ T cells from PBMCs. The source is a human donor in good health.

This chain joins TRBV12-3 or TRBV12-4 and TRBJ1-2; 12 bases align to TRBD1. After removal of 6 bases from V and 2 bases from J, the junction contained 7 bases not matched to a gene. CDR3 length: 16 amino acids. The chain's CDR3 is CASSFGGQGANYGYTF. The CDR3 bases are TGTGCCAGCAGCTTCGGGGGACAGGGGGCAAACTATGGCTACACCTTC.

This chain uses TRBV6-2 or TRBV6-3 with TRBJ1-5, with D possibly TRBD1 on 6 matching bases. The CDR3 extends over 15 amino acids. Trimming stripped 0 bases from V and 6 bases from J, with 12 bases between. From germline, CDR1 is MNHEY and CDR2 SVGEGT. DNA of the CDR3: TGTGCCAGCAGTTACTCTGGGCAAGGGGGTCAGCCCCAGCATTTT. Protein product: CASSYSGQGGQPQHF.

The CDR3 reads CSAREGGGETQYF. Here the CDR3 DNA reads TGCAGTGCTAGAGAAGGGGGCGGGGAGACCCAGTACTTC. The chain recombines TRBV20-1 with TRBJ2-5, with 7 bases aligning to TRBD1. This CDR3 contains 13 residues. The germline V gene encodes CDR1 DFQATT and CDR2 SNEGSKA (reference sequence). V was clipped by 0 bases and J by 5 bases; unmatched bases: 3.

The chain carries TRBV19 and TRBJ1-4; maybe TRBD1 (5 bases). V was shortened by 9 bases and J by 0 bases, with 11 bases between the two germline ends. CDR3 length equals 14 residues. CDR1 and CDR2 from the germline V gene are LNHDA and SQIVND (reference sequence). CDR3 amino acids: CASGKTATNEKLFF. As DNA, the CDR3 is TGTGCCAGCGGGAAGACAGCAACTAATGAAAAACTGTTTTTT.

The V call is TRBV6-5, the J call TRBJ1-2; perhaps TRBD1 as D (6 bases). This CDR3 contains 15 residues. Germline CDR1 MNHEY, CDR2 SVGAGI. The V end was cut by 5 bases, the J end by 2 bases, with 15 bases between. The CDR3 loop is CASSPRTAFNYGYTF. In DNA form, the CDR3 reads TGTGCCAGCAGTCCACGGACAGCGTTCAACTATGGCTACACCTTC.

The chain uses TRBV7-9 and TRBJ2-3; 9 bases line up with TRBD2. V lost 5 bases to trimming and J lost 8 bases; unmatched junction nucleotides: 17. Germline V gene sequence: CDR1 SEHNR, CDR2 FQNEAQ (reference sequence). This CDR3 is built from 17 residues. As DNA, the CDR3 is TGTGCCAGCAGCCCTTCCTTAGCGGGGGCCCTCTCTCTTACGCAGTATTTT. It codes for CASSPSLAGALSLTQYF.

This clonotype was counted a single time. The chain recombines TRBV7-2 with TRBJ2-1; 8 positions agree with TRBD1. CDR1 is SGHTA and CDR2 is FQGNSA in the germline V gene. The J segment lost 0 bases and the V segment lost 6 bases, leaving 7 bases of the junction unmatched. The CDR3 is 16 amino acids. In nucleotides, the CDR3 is TGTGCCAGCAGACGGACCGGACAGGGCTCCTACAATGAGCAGTTCTTC. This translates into CASRRTGQGSYNEQFF.

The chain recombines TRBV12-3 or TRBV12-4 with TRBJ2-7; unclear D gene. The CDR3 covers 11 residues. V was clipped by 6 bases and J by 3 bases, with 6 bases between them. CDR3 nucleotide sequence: TGTGCCAGCAGCTTCCGCTACGAGCAGTACTTC. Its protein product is CASSFRYEQYF.

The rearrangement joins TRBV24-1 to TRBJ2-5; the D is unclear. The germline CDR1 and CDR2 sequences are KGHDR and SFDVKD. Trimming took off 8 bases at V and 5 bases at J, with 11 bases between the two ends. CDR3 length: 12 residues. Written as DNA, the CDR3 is TGTGCCACCACTCACTGTTTGGAGACCCAGTACTTC. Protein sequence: CATTHCLETQYF.

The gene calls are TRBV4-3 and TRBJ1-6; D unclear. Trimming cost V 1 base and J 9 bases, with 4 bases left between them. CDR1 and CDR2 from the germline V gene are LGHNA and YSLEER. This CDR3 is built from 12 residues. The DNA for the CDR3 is TGCGCCAGCAGCCAAGGAGGTTCACCCCTCCACTTT. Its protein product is CASSQGGSPLHF.

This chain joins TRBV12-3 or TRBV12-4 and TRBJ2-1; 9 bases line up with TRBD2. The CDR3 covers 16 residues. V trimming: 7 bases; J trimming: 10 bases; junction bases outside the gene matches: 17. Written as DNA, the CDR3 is TGTGCCAGCACCGGAACGGGTAGCGGGAGCTTTGGGGAGCAGTTCTTC. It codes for CASTGTGSGSFGEQFF.

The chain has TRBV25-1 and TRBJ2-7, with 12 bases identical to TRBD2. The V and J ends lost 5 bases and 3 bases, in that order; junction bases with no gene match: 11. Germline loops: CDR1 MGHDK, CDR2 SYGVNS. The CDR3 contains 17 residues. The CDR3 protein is CASSQTSGGYSVYEQYF. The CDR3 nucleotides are TGTGCCAGCAGTCAGACTAGCGGGGGTTATAGTGTCTACGAGCAGTACTTC.

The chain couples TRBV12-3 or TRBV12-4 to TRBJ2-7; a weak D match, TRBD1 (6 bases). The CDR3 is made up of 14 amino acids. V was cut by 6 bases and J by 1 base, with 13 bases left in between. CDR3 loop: CASRLTGRSYEQYF. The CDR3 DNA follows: TGTGCCAGCAGATTGACAGGTCGATCCTACGAGCAGTACTTC.

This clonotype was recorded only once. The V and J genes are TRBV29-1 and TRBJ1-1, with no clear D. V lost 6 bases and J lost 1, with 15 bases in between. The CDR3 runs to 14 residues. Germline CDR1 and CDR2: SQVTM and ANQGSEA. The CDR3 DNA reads TGCAGCGTAGGCCGGGCGCCAGGGAACACTGAAGCTTTCTTT. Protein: CSVGRAPGNTEAFF.

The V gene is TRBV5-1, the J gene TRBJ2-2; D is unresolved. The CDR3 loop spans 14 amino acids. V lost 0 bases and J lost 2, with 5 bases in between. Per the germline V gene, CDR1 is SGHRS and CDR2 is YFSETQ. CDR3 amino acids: CASSLGKNTGELFF. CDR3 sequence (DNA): TGCGCCAGCAGCTTGGGGAAAAACACCGGGGAGCTGTTTTTT.

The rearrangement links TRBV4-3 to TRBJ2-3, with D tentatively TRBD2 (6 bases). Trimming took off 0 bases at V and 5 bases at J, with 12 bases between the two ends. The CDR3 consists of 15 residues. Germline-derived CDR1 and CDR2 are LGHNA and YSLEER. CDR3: CASSQEARGGDTQYF. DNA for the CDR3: TGCGCCAGCAGCCAAGAGGCGCGGGGTGGAGATACGCAGTATTTT.

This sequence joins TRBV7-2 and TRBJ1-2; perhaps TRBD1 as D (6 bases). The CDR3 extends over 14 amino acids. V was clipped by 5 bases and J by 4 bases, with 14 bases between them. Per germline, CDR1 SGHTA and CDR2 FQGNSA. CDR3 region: CASSATGPTYGYTF. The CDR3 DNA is TGTGCCAGCAGCGCAACAGGGCCCACCTATGGCTACACCTTC. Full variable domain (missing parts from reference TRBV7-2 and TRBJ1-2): GAGVSQSPSNKVTEKGKDVELRCDPISGHTALYWYRQSLGQGLEFLIYFQGNSAPDKSGLPSDRFSAERTGGSVSTLTIQRTQQEDSAVYLCASSATGPTYGYTFGSGTRLTVV.

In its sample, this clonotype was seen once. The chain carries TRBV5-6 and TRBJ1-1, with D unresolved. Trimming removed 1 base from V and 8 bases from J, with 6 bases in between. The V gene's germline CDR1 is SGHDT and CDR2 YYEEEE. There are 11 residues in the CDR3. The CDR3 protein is CASSLIGEAFF. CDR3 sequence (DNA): TGTGCCAGCAGCTTGATCGGGGAAGCTTTCTTT.

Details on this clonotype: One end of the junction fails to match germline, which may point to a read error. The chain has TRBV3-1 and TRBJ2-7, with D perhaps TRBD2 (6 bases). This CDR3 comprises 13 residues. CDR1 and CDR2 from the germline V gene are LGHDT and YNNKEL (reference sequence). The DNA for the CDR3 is TGTGCCAGCGGCCAAACTAGCTCCGACGAGCAGTACTTC. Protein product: CASGQTSSDEQYF.

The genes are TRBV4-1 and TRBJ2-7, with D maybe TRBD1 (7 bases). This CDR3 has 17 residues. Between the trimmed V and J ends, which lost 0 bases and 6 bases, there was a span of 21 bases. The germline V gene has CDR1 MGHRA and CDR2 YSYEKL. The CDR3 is CASSQDIPGGTVFEQYF. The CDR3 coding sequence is TGCGCCAGCAGCCAAGATATCCCAGGCGGGACAGTTTTCGAGCAGTACTTC.

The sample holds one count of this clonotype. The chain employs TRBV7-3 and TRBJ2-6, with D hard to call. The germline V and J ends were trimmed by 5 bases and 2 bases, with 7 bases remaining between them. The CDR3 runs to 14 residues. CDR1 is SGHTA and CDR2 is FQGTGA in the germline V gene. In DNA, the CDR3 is TGTGCCAGCAGCCGAGACCCTGGGGCCAACGTCCTGACTTTC. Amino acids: CASSRDPGANVLTF.

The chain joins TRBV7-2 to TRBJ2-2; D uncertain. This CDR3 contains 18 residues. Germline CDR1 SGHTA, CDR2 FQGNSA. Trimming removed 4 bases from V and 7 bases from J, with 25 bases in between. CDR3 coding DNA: TGTGCCAGCAGCTCAACCCCCCCCAGTACCAAATCGTACGGGGAGCTGTTTTTT. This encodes CASSSTPPSTKSYGELFF. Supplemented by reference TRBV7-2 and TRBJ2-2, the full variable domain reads GAGVSQSPSNKVTEKGKDVELRCDPISGHTALYWYRQSLGQGLEFLIYFQGNSAPDKSGLPSDRFSAERTGGSVSTLTIQRTQQEDSAVYLCASSSTPPSTKSYGELFFGEGSRLTVL.

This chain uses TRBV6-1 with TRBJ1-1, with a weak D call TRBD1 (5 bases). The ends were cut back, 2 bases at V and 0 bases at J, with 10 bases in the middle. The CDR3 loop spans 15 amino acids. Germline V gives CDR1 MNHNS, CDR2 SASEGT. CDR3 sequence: CASSEQGPMNTEAFF. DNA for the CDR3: TGTGCCAGCAGTGAACAGGGCCCGATGAACACTGAAGCTTTCTTT.